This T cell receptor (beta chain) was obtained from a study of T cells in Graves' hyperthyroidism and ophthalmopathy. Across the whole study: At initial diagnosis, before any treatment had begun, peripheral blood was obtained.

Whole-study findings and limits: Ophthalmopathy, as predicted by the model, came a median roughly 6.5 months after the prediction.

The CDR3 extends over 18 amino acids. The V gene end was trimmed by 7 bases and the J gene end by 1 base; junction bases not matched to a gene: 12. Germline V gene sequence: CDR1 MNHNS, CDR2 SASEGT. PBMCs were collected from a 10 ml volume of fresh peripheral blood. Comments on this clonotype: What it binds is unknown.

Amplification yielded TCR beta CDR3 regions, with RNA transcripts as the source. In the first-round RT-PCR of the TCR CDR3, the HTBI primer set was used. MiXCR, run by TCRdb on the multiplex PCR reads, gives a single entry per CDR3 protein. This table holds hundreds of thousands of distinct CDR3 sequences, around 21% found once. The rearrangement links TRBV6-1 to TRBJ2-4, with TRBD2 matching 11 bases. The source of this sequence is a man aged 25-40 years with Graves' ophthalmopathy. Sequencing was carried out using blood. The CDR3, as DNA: TGTGCCAGCACTTCGGGACTAGCGGAGAGAAAGGCCAAAAACATTCAGTACTTC. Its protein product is CASTSGLAERKAKNIQYF.